These T cell receptor beta chains were read from a single sample in a study of T cell changes during pregnancy in multiple sclerosis. Assay used: immunoSEQ multiplex PCR; TCRdb lists only in-frame clones, some missing. The data show approximately 40,000 clones, 92% seen once. The sample here was CD8+ T cells from peripheral blood mononuclear cells, taken in the third trimester of pregnancy. Every receptor here comes from a female donor with multiple sclerosis, enrolled in a pregnancy study. Each CDR3 is given with its conserved first and last residue. Each record gives: CDR3 length, clone size, V gene, J gene, D gene, CDR3 protein, CDR3 DNA. The D gene is left open where the match is weak. Clone size is shown for a subset of rows, as once, few, many or a class of expanded clone.

cdr3_length: 12
clone_size: once
v_call: TRBV10-3
j_call: TRBJ2-1
d_call: .
cdr3_aa: CAISDMSNEQFF
cdr3_nt: TGTGCCATCAGTGATATGAGCAATGAGCAGTTCTTC

cdr3_length: 13
clone_size: .
v_call: TRBV7-3
j_call: TRBJ2-1
d_call: .
cdr3_aa: CASSQGVNNEQFF
cdr3_nt: TGTGCCAGCAGCCAAGGGGTAAACAATGAGCAGTTCTTC

cdr3_length: 15
clone_size: .
v_call: TRBV5-1
j_call: TRBJ2-5
d_call: TRBD2
cdr3_aa: CASSLTPGAGETQYF
cdr3_nt: TGCGCCAGCAGCTTGACCCCTGGAGCGGGGGAGACCCAGTACTTC

cdr3_length: 15
clone_size: .
v_call: TRBV9
j_call: TRBJ2-7
d_call: .
cdr3_aa: CASSVAAEALYEQYF
cdr3_nt: TGTGCCAGCAGCGTAGCAGCGGAGGCTTTATACGAGCAGTACTTC

cdr3_length: 16
clone_size: .
v_call: TRBV6-4
j_call: TRBJ2-3
d_call: TRBD1
cdr3_aa: CASSDSETGGTDTQYF
cdr3_nt: TGTGCCAGCAGTGACTCGGAGACAGGGGGCACAGATACGCAGTATTTT

cdr3_length: 15
clone_size: .
v_call: TRBV4-1
j_call: TRBJ2-7
d_call: .
cdr3_aa: CASSQGYGDLSEQYF
cdr3_nt: TGCGCCAGCAGCCAAGGATATGGGGACTTGAGCGAGCAGTACTTC

cdr3_length: 15
clone_size: .
v_call: TRBV7-9
j_call: TRBJ1-2
d_call: TRBD1
cdr3_aa: CASSPKTGTSYGYTF
cdr3_nt: TGTGCCAGCAGCCCAAAGACAGGGACAAGCTATGGCTACACCTTC

cdr3_length: 13
clone_size: .
v_call: TRBV10-3
j_call: TRBJ2-7
d_call: .
cdr3_aa: CAIKQDSSYEQYF
cdr3_nt: TGTGCCATCAAGCAGGACAGCTCCTACGAGCAGTACTTC

cdr3_length: 12
clone_size: .
v_call: TRBV7-9
j_call: TRBJ1-2
d_call: .
cdr3_aa: CASSVHRVDYTF
cdr3_nt: TGTGCCAGCAGCGTTCACAGGGTTGACTACACCTTC

cdr3_length: 16
clone_size: .
v_call: TRBV25-1
j_call: TRBJ2-2
d_call: .
cdr3_aa: CASSESSNLNTGELFF
cdr3_nt: TGTGCCAGCAGTGAATCTAGTAACTTGAACACCGGGGAGCTGTTTTTT

cdr3_length: 15
clone_size: .
v_call: TRBV4-3
j_call: TRBJ1-5
d_call: .
cdr3_aa: CASSQFWGEGQPQHF
cdr3_nt: TGCGCCAGCAGCCAATTCTGGGGGGAGGGCCAGCCCCAGCATTTT

cdr3_length: 14
clone_size: .
v_call: TRBV6-5
j_call: TRBJ2-7
d_call: TRBD2
cdr3_aa: CASSYGAGGPGQYF
cdr3_nt: TGTGCCAGCAGTTACGGGGCGGGAGGGCCTGGGCAGTACTTC

cdr3_length: 14
clone_size: .
v_call: TRBV19
j_call: TRBJ1-5
d_call: .
cdr3_aa: CASTEGYGGQPQHF
cdr3_nt: TGTGCCAGTACCGAAGGATACGGGGGACAGCCCCAGCATTTT

cdr3_length: 14
clone_size: .
v_call: TRBV6-4
j_call: TRBJ1-1
d_call: TRBD1
cdr3_aa: CASSDGAGGSEAFF
cdr3_nt: TGTGCCAGCAGTGACGGGGCAGGGGGTAGTGAAGCTTTCTTT

cdr3_length: 15
clone_size: once
v_call: TRBV6-6
j_call: TRBJ1-1
d_call: .
cdr3_aa: CASSYSVGGTSEAFF
cdr3_nt: TGTGCCAGCAGTTACTCTGTGGGGGGGACCTCTGAAGCTTTCTTT

cdr3_length: 15
clone_size: .
v_call: TRBV6-5
j_call: TRBJ2-2
d_call: TRBD1
cdr3_aa: CASSAGTGLTGELFF
cdr3_nt: TGTGCCAGCAGTGCCGGGACAGGGTTAACCGGGGAGCTGTTTTTT

cdr3_length: 15
clone_size: .
v_call: TRBV7-9
j_call: TRBJ2-5
d_call: .
cdr3_aa: CASGSDRWPKETQYF
cdr3_nt: TGTGCCAGCGGCTCTGACAGGTGGCCCAAAGAGACCCAGTACTTC

cdr3_length: 14
clone_size: .
v_call: TRBV28
j_call: TRBJ1-5
d_call: .
cdr3_aa: CASRAVYSNQPQHF
cdr3_nt: TGTGCCAGTCGAGCGGTTTATAGCAATCAGCCCCAGCATTTT

cdr3_length: 12
clone_size: once
v_call: TRBV7-9
j_call: TRBJ2-7
d_call: .
cdr3_aa: CASSADTYEQYF
cdr3_nt: TGTGCCAGCAGCGCAGACACCTACGAGCAGTACTTC

cdr3_length: 14
clone_size: .
v_call: TRBV2
j_call: TRBJ2-3
d_call: .
cdr3_aa: CASTTGTLPDTQYF
cdr3_nt: TGTGCCAGCACCACCGGGACACTCCCAGATACGCAGTATTTT

cdr3_length: 13
clone_size: once
v_call: TRBV19
j_call: TRBJ1-1
d_call: .
cdr3_aa: CASSIDWNTEAFF
cdr3_nt: TGTGCCAGTAGTATAGACTGGAACACTGAAGCTTTCTTT

cdr3_length: 14
clone_size: .
v_call: TRBV14
j_call: TRBJ2-7
d_call: .
cdr3_aa: CASSQDSTAYEQYF
cdr3_nt: TGTGCCAGCAGCCAAGATTCTACCGCCTACGAGCAGTACTTC

cdr3_length: 16
clone_size: .
v_call: TRBV27
j_call: TRBJ2-5
d_call: TRBD1
cdr3_aa: CASSHSGTGHQETQYF
cdr3_nt: TGTGCCAGCAGCCACTCCGGGACAGGACACCAAGAGACCCAGTACTTC

cdr3_length: 15
clone_size: .
v_call: TRBV4-2
j_call: TRBJ2-3
d_call: TRBD2
cdr3_aa: CASSPTSGNTDTQYF
cdr3_nt: TGTGCCAGCAGCCCCACTAGCGGGAACACAGATACGCAGTATTTT

cdr3_length: 16
clone_size: .
v_call: TRBV27
j_call: TRBJ2-7
d_call: .
cdr3_aa: CASSLSAQRTLYEQYF
cdr3_nt: TGTGCCAGCAGTTTATCTGCCCAGCGGACTTTGTACGAGCAGTACTTC

cdr3_length: 13
clone_size: .
v_call: TRBV6-5
j_call: TRBJ2-5
d_call: TRBD2
cdr3_aa: CASSYKGGETQYF
cdr3_nt: TGTGCCAGCAGTTACAAGGGAGGGGAGACCCAGTACTTC

cdr3_length: 12
clone_size: .
v_call: TRBV7-9
j_call: TRBJ2-7
d_call: .
cdr3_aa: CASSRGGLEQYF
cdr3_nt: TGTGCCAGCAGCCGGGGAGGTCTCGAGCAGTACTTC

cdr3_length: 16
clone_size: .
v_call: TRBV27
j_call: TRBJ1-2
d_call: TRBD1
cdr3_aa: CASSLYSGRGYYGYTF
cdr3_nt: TGTGCCAGCAGTTTATATAGCGGCAGGGGGTACTATGGCTACACCTTC

cdr3_length: 16
clone_size: medium-sized
v_call: TRBV4-2
j_call: TRBJ2-3
d_call: TRBD2
cdr3_aa: CASSPLPAGGGDTQYF
cdr3_nt: TGTGCCAGCAGCCCCCTTCCAGCGGGGGGGGGAGATACGCAGTATTTT

cdr3_length: 13
clone_size: .
v_call: TRBV13
j_call: TRBJ2-7
d_call: .
cdr3_aa: CASNFRSSYEQYF
cdr3_nt: TGTGCCAGCAATTTCCGGAGCTCCTACGAGCAGTACTTC

cdr3_length: 13
clone_size: medium-sized
v_call: TRBV11-1
j_call: TRBJ1-2
d_call: .
cdr3_aa: CASSLLGGYGYTF
cdr3_nt: TGTGCCAGCAGCTTATTGGGGGGCTATGGCTACACCTTC

cdr3_length: 13
clone_size: once
v_call: TRBV10-3
j_call: TRBJ2-3
d_call: .
cdr3_aa: CAISEGLSDTQYF
cdr3_nt: TGTGCCATCAGTGAGGGACTTTCAGATACGCAGTATTTT

cdr3_length: 16
clone_size: .
v_call: TRBV5-6
j_call: TRBJ2-5
d_call: .
cdr3_aa: CASAVGSGNLQETQYF
cdr3_nt: TGTGCCAGCGCAGTAGGTTCGGGAAACCTTCAAGAGACCCAGTACTTC

cdr3_length: 17
clone_size: .
v_call: TRBV9
j_call: TRBJ2-1
d_call: TRBD2
cdr3_aa: CASSEGTSGRLLDEQFF
cdr3_nt: TGTGCCAGCAGCGAGGGGACTAGCGGGAGATTGTTGGATGAGCAGTTCTTC

cdr3_length: 11
clone_size: .
v_call: TRBV7-6
j_call: TRBJ2-5
d_call: .
cdr3_aa: CASSLVGGQYF
cdr3_nt: TGTGCCAGCAGCTTAGTGGGGGGCCAGTACTTC

cdr3_length: 18
clone_size: once
v_call: TRBV28
j_call: TRBJ2-7
d_call: .
cdr3_aa: CASSLGFVGGQLIHEQYF
cdr3_nt: TGTGCCAGCAGTTTAGGTTTTGTCGGGGGGCAATTAATCCACGAGCAGTACTTC

cdr3_length: 14
clone_size: .
v_call: TRBV27
j_call: TRBJ2-3
d_call: .
cdr3_aa: CASSFGLRTDTQYF
cdr3_nt: TGTGCCAGCAGTTTCGGACTACGCACAGATACGCAGTATTTT

cdr3_length: 12
clone_size: .
v_call: TRBV7-9
j_call: TRBJ2-1
d_call: .
cdr3_aa: CASSWGPNEQFF
cdr3_nt: TGTGCCAGCAGCTGGGGCCCCAATGAGCAGTTCTTC

cdr3_length: 16
clone_size: .
v_call: TRBV11-2
j_call: TRBJ2-7
d_call: .
cdr3_aa: CASSLDQAELAYEQYF
cdr3_nt: TGTGCCAGCAGCTTAGATCAGGCGGAACTAGCCTACGAGCAGTACTTC

cdr3_length: 16
clone_size: .
v_call: TRBV19
j_call: TRBJ2-1
d_call: .
cdr3_aa: CASSIDGDFSYNEQFF
cdr3_nt: TGTGCCAGTAGTATAGACGGGGACTTCTCCTACAATGAGCAGTTCTTC

cdr3_length: 11
clone_size: .
v_call: TRBV25-1
j_call: TRBJ2-7
d_call: .
cdr3_aa: CASSSGRVQYF
cdr3_nt: TGTGCCAGCAGTTCCGGGCGGGTGCAGTACTTC